Presented here are 19 T cell receptor beta chains from one specimen sequenced in a study of T cell repertoires in cytomegalovirus infection. TCRdb used MiXCR to reprocess the reads, holding one entry per CDR3 protein. The sample comprises 380,000 or so distinct CDR3 sequences, approximately 35% of which are singletons, and roughly 12% rests with the top ten. Which antigens these TCRs recognize remains unknown. The starting material was cultured PBMCs, obtained from culture after CMV antigen stimulation. Source of these receptors: a human donor in good health (CMV status not recorded). Some clones in this sample may be carry-over from other donors' samples.

This clonotype has just a few counts. The CDR3 DNA reads TGTGCCAGCAGCATTACCGGACTAGCGGGAAACTACGAGCAGTACTTC. This sequence encodes CASSITGLAGNYEQYF. The chain joins TRBV7-9 to TRBJ2-7; 12 nucleotides line up with TRBD2. Trimming took 5 bases from V and 3 from J; bases not matched to a gene: 8. Germline V gene data show CDR1 as SEHNR and CDR2 as FQNEAQ (reference sequence). This CDR3 is 16 amino acids long.

This clonotype occurred many times. V usage is TRBV6-1 and J usage is TRBJ1-1; a possible D gene is TRBD1 (5 bases). Germline V gives CDR1 MNHNS, CDR2 SASEGT. The CDR3 consists of 14 residues. Trimming pared 5 bases from V and 5 bases from J, leaving 15 bases between. CDR3 bases: TGTGCCAGCAGTTCCCCAGGGCGTGGGACTGAAGCTTTCTTT. This codes for CASSSPGRGTEAFF.

The chain combines TRBV4-1 with TRBJ2-3; TRBD2 aligns across 13 bases. V lost 0 bases and J lost 5; bases outside the gene matches: 8. The CDR3 is 18 residues long. The germline V gene has CDR1 MGHRA and CDR2 YSYEKL. CDR3 DNA sequence: TGCGCCAGCAGCCAAGAGTGGACTAGCGGGAGTTCGTTAGATACGCAGTATTTT. It encodes CASSQEWTSGSSLDTQYF.

The genes are TRBV20-1 and TRBJ2-2, with D perhaps matching TRBD2 (7 bases). CDR3 length: 14 amino acids. V lost 3 bases to trimming and J lost 6 bases, with 14 bases between them. CDR1 is DFQATT and CDR2 is SNEGSKA in the germline V gene (reference sequence). This chain's CDR3 is CSASRGARAGELFF. The CDR3 DNA follows: TGCAGTGCTAGTCGGGGGGCGAGGGCCGGGGAGCTGTTTTTT.

This chain connects TRBV6-5 to TRBJ2-6; TRBD1 agrees at 7 bases. The CDR3 covers 19 residues. With 1 base clipped from V and 4 bases from J, the junction kept 13 bases outside the gene matches. The germline CDR1 and CDR2 sequences are MNHEY and SVGAGI. The CDR3 coding sequence is TGTGCCAGCAGTTACTGGGGACAGAGCCTCACCAGAGGGGCCAACGTCCTGACTTTC. Protein product: CASSYWGQSLTRGANVLTF.

This clonotype was seen more than once but under ten times. The chain recombines TRBV7-2 with TRBJ2-1; possible D gene TRBD2, 6 bases. Germline V CDR1 and CDR2: SGHTA, FQGNSA. This CDR3 comprises 16 residues. V was pared by 1 base and J by 4 bases, with 14 bases between. The chain's CDR3 is CASSLVALAGYNEQFF. The DNA for the CDR3 is TGTGCCAGCAGCTTAGTGGCACTAGCAGGTTACAATGAGCAGTTCTTC.

This clonotype was seen a few times. V and J are TRBV4-1 and TRBJ1-2; D is unclear. V gave up 4 bases and J gave up 4 bases, with 16 bases separating them. CDR1 MGHRA and CDR2 YSYEKL come from the germline V gene. The CDR3 totals 15 residues. The CDR3: CASSPQLRLGYGYTF. The CDR3 DNA reads as TGCGCCAGCAGCCCCCAACTGAGGCTCGGCTATGGCTACACCTTC.

This clonotype was seen a handful of times. The V and J genes are TRBV27 and TRBJ2-5, with 10 bases that match TRBD2. V trimming: 4 bases; J trimming: 7 bases; junction bases outside the gene matches: 3. Germline V gives CDR1 MNHEY, CDR2 SMNVEV (reference sequence). This CDR3 has 13 residues. In nucleotides, the CDR3 is TGTGCCAGCAGTTGGACTAGCGGAGGGACCCAGTACTTC. Translation gives CASSWTSGGTQYF.

This clonotype was detected a few times. This chain links TRBV20-1 with TRBJ1-5; weak D call: TRBD1 (6 bases). From germline, CDR1 is DFQATT and CDR2 SNEGSKA (reference sequence). Trimming pared 2 bases from V and 0 bases from J, leaving 8 bases between. This CDR3 has 14 amino acids. The CDR3 region has the DNA TGCAGTGCTAGAACAGGGTTTAGCAATCAGCCCCAGCATTTT. Residues: CSARTGFSNQPQHF.

This rearrangement joins TRBV7-2 to TRBJ2-7; 14 bases match TRBD2. The germline V gene encodes CDR1 SGHTA and CDR2 FQGNSA. The CDR3 runs 16 residues. The J segment lost 5 bases and the V segment lost 4 bases, leaving 7 bases of the junction unmatched. The CDR3 reads CASSSLGTSGRHEQYF. The CDR3 coding sequence is TGTGCCAGCAGCTCACTCGGGACTAGCGGGAGACACGAGCAGTACTTC.

J is TRBJ1-1 and V is TRBV12-3 or TRBV12-4; TRBD1 matches at 8 bases. There are 13 residues in the CDR3. V was pared by 6 bases and J by 6 bases, with 6 bases of the junction left unmatched. The CDR3 sequence is CASRLGQVPEAFF. The CDR3 DNA is TGTGCCAGCAGACTGGGACAGGTCCCTGAAGCTTTCTTT.

The chain uses TRBV20-1 and TRBJ1-6; D call uncertain. Germline-derived CDR1 and CDR2 are DFQATT and SNEGSKA (reference sequence). V was trimmed by 0 bases and J by 9 bases, leaving 18 bases between them. The length of the CDR3 is 16 residues. CDR3: CSARDLSAQTSSPLHF. Written as DNA, the CDR3 is TGCAGTGCTAGAGATCTTTCGGCACAGACCTCTTCACCCCTCCACTTT.

This chain joins TRBV7-6 and TRBJ2-3, with D maybe TRBD2 (5 bases). Germline loops: CDR1 SGHVS, CDR2 FNYEAQ. V lost 4 bases to trimming and J lost 2 bases, with 13 bases between them. The CDR3 totals 15 residues. CDR3 region: CASSSRGSPTDTQYF. CDR3 DNA sequence: TGTGCCAGCAGCTCGAGAGGGAGCCCCACAGATACGCAGTATTTT.

The V call is TRBV28, the J call TRBJ1-4, with a weak D call TRBD1 (5 bases). Looked up from germline, CDR1 is MDHEN and CDR2 is SYDVKM. The V and J ends lost 5 bases and 13 bases respectively, with 14 bases between them. This CDR3 is 12 amino acids long. The CDR3 coding sequence is TGTGCCAGCAGTCAACAACCCCAGGGACTGTTTTTT. This sequence encodes CASSQQPQGLFF.

This clonotype was detected only a few times. The chain recombines TRBV7-2 with TRBJ1-4, with a weak D call TRBD1 (6 bases). This CDR3 spans 13 amino acids. Trimming stripped 6 bases from V and 6 bases from J, with 11 bases between. Per germline, CDR1 SGHTA and CDR2 FQGNSA. As DNA, the CDR3 is TGTGCCAGCAGTCCACACAGGGATGAAAAACTGTTTTTT. This translates into CASSPHRDEKLFF. Based on the CDR3 plus reference TRBV7-2 and TRBJ1-4, the full variable domain is GAGVSQSPSNKVTEKGKDVELRCDPISGHTALYWYRQSLGQGLEFLIYFQGNSAPDKSGLPSDRFSAERTGGSVSTLTIQRTQQEDSAVYLCASSPHRDEKLFFGSGTQLSVL.

This clonotype was detected ten times or more. This chain joins TRBV7-2 and TRBJ2-1, with D uncertain. V lost 2 bases and J 9 bases, leaving 5 bases between the germline ends. CDR3 size: 11 residues. The germline V gene has CDR1 SGHTA and CDR2 FQGNSA. CDR3 DNA: TGTGCCAGCAGCTTAAAGGTTGAGCAGTTCTTC. This translates into CASSLKVEQFF.

The chain links TRBV12-3 or TRBV12-4 to TRBJ2-1; perhaps TRBD2 as D (5 bases). The CDR3 loop spans 15 amino acids. V lost 3 bases and J lost 3, with 12 bases in between. The CDR3 sequence: CASSFRPGGYNEQFF. The CDR3 DNA is TGTGCCAGCAGTTTCAGACCCGGAGGCTACAATGAGCAGTTCTTC.

This clonotype came up a few times. The rearrangement uses TRBV29-1 and TRBJ2-7, with 9 bases that match TRBD1. The ends lost 8 bases at V and 5 bases at J; junction bases unmatched: 10. Germline values: CDR1 SQVTM, CDR2 ANQGSEA. CDR3 size: 13 residues. The CDR3 coding sequence is TGCAGCACGTGGGGACAGGGCGGCAACGAGCAGTACTTC. It specifies CSTWGQGGNEQYF.

The genes are TRBV7-2 and TRBJ1-1; a possible D gene is TRBD1 (5 bases). CDR3 size: 16 residues. The V gene lost 2 bases and the J gene lost 4 bases, with 17 bases spanning the gap. CDR1 is SGHTA, CDR2 FQGNSA, per germline. CDR3 sequence: CASSLKSVMGGTEAFF. The CDR3 bases are TGTGCCAGCAGCTTAAAATCGGTAATGGGGGGCACTGAAGCTTTCTTT.